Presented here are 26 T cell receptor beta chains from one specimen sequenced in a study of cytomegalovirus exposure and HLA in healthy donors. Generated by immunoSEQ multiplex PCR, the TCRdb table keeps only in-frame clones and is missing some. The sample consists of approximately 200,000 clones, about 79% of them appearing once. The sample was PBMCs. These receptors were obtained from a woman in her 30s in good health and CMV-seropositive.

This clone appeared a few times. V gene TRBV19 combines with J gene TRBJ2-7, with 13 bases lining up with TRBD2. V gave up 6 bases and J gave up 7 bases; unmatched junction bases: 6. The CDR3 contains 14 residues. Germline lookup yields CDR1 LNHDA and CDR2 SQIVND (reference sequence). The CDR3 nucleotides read TGTGCCAGTAGCGGACTAGCGGGAGTTCAAGAGCAGTACTTC. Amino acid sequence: CASSGLAGVQEQYF.

The CDR3 region has the DNA TGTGCCAGCAGTCCCGACAGGTTAAACACCATATATTTT. Encoded protein: CASSPDRLNTIYF. The V call is TRBV27, the J call TRBJ1-3; D perhaps matches TRBD1 (6 bases). This CDR3 is 13 amino acids long. Trimming removed 5 bases at V and 6 bases at J, with 11 bases between. CDR1 and CDR2 (germline): MNHEY, SMNVEV (reference sequence).

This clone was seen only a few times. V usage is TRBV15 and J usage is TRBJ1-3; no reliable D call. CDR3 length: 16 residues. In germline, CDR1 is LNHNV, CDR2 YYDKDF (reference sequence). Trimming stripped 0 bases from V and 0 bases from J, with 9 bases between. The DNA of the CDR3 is TGTGCCACCAGCAGAGATTTGCCAGACTCTGGAAACACCATATATTTT. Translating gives CATSRDLPDSGNTIYF.

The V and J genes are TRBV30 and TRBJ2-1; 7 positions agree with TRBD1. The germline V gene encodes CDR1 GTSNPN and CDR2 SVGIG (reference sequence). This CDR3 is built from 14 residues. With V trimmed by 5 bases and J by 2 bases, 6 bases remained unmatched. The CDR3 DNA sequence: TGTGCCTGGGTCAAACAGGGGACCTACAATGAGCAGTTCTTC. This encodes CAWVKQGTYNEQFF.

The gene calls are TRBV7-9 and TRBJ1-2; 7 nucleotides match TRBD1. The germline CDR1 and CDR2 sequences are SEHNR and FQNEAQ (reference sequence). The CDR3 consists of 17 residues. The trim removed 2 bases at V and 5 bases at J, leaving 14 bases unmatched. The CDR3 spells CASSLRDSATYAYGYTF. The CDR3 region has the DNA TGTGCCAGCAGCTTAAGGGACAGTGCCACTTATGCTTATGGCTACACCTTC.

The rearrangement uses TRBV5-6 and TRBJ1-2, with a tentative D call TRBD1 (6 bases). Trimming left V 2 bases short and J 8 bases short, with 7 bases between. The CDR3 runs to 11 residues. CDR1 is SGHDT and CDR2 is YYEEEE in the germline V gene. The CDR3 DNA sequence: TGTGCCAGCAGCTTTGGGGGCGGCTACACCTTC. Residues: CASSFGGGYTF.

The CDR3 DNA follows: TGTGCCAGCAGGACGATGGGGGGGCCGGAGCAGCCCCAGCATTTT. The encoded protein is CASRTMGGPEQPQHF. This chain links TRBV6-1 with TRBJ1-5, with a possible D match to TRBD1 (6 bases). This CDR3 has 15 amino acids. Trimming removed 6 bases at V and 7 bases at J, with 19 bases between. Germline V gene lookup returns CDR1 MNHNS and CDR2 SASEGT.

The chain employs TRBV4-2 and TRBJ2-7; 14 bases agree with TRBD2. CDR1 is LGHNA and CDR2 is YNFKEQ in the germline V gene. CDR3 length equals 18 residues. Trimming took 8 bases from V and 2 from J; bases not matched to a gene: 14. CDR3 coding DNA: TGTGCCAGCGGACCCGATAAGGGACTAGCGGGAGACGCCTACGAGCAGTACTTC. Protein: CASGPDKGLAGDAYEQYF.

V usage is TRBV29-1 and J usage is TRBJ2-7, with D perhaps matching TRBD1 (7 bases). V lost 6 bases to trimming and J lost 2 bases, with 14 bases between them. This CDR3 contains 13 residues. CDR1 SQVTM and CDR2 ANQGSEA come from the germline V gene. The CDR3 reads CSVAGQLTYEQYF. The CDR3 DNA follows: TGCAGCGTCGCGGGACAGCTTACCTACGAGCAGTACTTC.

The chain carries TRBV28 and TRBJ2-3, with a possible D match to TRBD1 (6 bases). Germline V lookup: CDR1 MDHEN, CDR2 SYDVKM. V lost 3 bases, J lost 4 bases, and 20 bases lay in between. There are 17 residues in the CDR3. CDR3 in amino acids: CASSFLGTGPSADTQYF. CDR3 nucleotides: TGTGCCAGCAGTTTTCTCGGAACAGGGCCCAGCGCAGATACGCAGTATTTT.

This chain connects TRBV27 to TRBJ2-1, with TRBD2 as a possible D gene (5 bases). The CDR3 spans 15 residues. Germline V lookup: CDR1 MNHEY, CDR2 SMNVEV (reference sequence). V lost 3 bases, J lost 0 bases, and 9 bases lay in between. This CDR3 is CASSFGGSSYNEQFF. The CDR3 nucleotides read TGTGCCAGCAGTTTTGGTGGGAGCTCCTACAATGAGCAGTTCTTC.

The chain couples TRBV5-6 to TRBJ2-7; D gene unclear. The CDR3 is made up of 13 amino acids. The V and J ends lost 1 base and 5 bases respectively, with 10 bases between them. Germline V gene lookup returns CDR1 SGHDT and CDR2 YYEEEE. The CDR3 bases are TGTGCCAGCAGCTTGTTGGAGATCAACGAGCAGTACTTC. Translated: CASSLLEINEQYF.

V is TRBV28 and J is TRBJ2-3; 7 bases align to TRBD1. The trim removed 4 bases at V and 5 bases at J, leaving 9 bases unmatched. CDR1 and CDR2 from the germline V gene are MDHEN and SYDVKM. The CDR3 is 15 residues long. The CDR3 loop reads CASSSRDRRLDTQYF. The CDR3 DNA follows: TGTGCCAGCAGTTCCCGGGACAGACGATTAGATACGCAGTATTTT.

CDR3 sequence: CAISEPGSRGYTF. The CDR3 DNA sequence: TGTGCCATCAGTGAACCGGGATCCAGGGGCTACACCTTC. The rearrangement joins TRBV10-3 to TRBJ1-2; D remains ambiguous. V lost 3 bases to trimming and J lost 8 bases, with 13 bases between them. The germline V gene has CDR1 ENHRY and CDR2 SYGVKD. CDR3 length: 13 amino acids.

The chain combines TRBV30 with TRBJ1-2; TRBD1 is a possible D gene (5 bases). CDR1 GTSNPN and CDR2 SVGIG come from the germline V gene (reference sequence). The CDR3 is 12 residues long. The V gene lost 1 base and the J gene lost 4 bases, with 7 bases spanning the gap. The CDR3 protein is CAWSGQGYGYTF. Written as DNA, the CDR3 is TGTGCCTGGAGTGGGCAGGGCTATGGCTACACCTTC.

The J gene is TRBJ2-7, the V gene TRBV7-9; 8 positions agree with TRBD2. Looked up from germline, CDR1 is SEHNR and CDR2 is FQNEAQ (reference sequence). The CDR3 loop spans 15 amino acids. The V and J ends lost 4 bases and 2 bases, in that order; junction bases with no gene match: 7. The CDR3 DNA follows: TGTGCCAGCAGCTCCTTAGCGGGGAAAACCTACGAGCAGTACTTC. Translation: CASSSLAGKTYEQYF. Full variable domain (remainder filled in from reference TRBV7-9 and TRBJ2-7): DTGVSQNPRHKITKRGQNVTFRCDPISEHNRLYWYRQTLGQGPEFLTYFQNEAQLEKSRLLSDRFSAERPKGSFSTLEIQRTEQGDSAMYLCASSSLAGKTYEQYFGPGTRLTVT.

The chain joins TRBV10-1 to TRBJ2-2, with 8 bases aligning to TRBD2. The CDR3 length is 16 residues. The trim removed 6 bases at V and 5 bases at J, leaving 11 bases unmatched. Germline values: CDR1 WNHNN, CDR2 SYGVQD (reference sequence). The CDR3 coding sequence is TGCGCCAGCAGCCTCGGTGGAGCGGGAGAAACCGGGGAGCTGTTTTTT. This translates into CASSLGGAGETGELFF.

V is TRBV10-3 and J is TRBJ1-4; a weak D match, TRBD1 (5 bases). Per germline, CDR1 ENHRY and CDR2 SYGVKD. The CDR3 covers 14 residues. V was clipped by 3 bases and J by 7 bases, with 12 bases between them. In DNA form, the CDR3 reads TGTGCCATCAGTGATAGAGGGGAGGGTGAAAAACTGTTTTTT. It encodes CAISDRGEGEKLFF.

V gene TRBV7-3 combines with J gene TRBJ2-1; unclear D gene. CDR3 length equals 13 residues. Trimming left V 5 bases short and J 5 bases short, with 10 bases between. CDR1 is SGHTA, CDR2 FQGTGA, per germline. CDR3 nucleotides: TGTGCCAGCAGCCTAGACTGGAACAATGAGCAGTTCTTC. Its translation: CASSLDWNNEQFF.

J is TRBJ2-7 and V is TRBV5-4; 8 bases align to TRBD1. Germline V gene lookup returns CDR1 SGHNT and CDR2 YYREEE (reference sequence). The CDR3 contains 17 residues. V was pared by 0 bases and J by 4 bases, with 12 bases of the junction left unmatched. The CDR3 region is CASSLGGRQGTGYEQYF. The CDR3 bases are TGTGCCAGCAGCTTGGGAGGGCGACAGGGGACGGGTTACGAGCAGTACTTC.

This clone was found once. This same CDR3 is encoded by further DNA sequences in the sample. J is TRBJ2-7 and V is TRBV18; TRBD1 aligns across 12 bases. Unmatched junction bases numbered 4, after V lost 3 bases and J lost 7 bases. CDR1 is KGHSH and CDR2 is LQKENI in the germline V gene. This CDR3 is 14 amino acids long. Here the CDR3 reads CASSPGQGAREQYF. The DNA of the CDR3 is TGTGCCAGCTCACCGGGACAGGGGGCTCGGGAGCAGTACTTC.

CDR3 in amino acids: CATTLRYEQYF. The CDR3 DNA follows: TGTGCCACTACCTTACGTTACGAGCAGTACTTC. The genes are TRBV28 and TRBJ2-7; D unresolved. This CDR3 has 11 residues. Germline V lookup: CDR1 MDHEN, CDR2 SYDVKM. V was trimmed by 10 bases and J by 4 bases, leaving 11 bases between them.

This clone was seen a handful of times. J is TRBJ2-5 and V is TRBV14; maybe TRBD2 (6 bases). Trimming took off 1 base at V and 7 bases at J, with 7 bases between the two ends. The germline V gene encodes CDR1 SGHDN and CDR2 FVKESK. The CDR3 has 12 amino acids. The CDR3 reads CASSQGRGTQYF. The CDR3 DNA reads TGTGCCAGCAGCCAAGGGCGGGGGACCCAGTACTTC.

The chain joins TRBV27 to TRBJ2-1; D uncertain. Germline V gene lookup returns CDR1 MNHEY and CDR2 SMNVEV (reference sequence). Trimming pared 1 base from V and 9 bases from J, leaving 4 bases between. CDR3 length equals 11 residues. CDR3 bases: TGTGCCAGCAGTTTATACGGTGAGCAGTTCTTC. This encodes CASSLYGEQFF.

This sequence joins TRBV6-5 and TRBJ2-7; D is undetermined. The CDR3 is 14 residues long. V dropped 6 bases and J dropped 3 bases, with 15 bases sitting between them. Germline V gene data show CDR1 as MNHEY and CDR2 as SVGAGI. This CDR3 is CASRSREARYEQYF. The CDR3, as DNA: TGTGCCAGCAGATCGAGAGAGGCACGCTACGAGCAGTACTTC.

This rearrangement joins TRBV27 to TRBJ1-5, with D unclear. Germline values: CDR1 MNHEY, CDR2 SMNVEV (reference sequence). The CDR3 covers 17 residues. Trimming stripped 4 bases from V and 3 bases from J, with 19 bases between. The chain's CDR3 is CASSSTIGGMPNQPQHF. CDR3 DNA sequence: TGTGCCAGCAGTTCCACTATTGGCGGGATGCCCAATCAGCCCCAGCATTTT.